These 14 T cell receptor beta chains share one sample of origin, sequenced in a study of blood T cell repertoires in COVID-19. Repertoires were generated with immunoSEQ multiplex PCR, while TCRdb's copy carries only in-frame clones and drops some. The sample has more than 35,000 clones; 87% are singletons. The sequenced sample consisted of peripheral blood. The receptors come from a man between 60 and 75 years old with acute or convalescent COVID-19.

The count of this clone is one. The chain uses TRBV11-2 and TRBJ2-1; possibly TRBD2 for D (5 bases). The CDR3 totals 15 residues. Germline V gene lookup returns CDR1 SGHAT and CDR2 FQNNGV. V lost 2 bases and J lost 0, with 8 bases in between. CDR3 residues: CASSLTGSSYNEQFF. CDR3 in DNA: TGTGCCAGCAGCTTAACGGGAAGCTCCTACAATGAGCAGTTCTTC.

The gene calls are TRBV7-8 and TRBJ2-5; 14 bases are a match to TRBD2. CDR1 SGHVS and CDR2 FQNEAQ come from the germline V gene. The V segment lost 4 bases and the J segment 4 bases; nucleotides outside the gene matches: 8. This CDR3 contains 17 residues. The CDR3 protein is CASSSGTSGRRGETQYF. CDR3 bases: TGTGCCAGCAGCTCCGGGACTAGCGGGAGACGGGGAGAGACCCAGTACTTC.

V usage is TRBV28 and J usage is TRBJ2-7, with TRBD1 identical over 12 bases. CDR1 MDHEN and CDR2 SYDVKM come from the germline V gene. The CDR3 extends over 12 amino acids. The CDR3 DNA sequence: TGTGCTACCGGGACAGGGGGCCACGAGCAGTACTTC. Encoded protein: CATGTGGHEQYF.

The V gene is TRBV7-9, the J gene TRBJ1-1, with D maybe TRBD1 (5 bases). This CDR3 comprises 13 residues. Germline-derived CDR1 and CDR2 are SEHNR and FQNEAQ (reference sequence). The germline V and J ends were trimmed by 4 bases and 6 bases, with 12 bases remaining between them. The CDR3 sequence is CASSSMQGSEAFF. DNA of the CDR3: TGTGCCAGCAGCTCAATGCAGGGCTCTGAAGCTTTCTTT.

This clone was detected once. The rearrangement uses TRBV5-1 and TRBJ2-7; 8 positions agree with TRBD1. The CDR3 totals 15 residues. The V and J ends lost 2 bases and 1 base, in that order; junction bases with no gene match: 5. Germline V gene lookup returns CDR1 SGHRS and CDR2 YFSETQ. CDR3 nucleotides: TGCGCCAGCAGCTTAGGGACAGGAGAATCCTACGAGCAGTACTTC. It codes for CASSLGTGESYEQYF.

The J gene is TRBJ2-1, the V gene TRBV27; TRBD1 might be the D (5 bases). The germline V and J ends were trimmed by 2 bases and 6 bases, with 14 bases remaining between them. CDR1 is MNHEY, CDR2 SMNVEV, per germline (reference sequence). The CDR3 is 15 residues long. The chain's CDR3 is CASSLGQGRGNEQFF. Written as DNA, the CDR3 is TGTGCCAGCAGTTTAGGCCAGGGCCGAGGCAATGAGCAGTTCTTC.

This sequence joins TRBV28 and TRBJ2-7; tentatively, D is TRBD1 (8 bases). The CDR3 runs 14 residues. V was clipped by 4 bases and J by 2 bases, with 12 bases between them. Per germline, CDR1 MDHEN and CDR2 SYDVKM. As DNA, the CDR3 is TGTGCCAGCAGTTCACAGGGGGGGGCCTACGAGCAGTACTTC. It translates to CASSSQGGAYEQYF.

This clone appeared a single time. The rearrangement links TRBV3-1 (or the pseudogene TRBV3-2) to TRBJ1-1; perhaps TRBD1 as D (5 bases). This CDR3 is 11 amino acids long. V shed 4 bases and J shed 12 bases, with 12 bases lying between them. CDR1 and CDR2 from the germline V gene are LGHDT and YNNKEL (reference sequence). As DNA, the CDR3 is TGTGCCAGCAGCCTTCCGGGACTATCTTTCTTT. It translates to CASSLPGLSFF.

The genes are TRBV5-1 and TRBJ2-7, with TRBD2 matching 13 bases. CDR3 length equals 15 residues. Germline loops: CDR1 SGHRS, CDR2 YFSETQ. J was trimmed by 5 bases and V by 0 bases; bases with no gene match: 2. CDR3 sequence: CASSLATSGRNEQYF. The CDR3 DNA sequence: TGCGCCAGCAGCTTGGCGACTAGCGGGAGGAACGAGCAGTACTTC.

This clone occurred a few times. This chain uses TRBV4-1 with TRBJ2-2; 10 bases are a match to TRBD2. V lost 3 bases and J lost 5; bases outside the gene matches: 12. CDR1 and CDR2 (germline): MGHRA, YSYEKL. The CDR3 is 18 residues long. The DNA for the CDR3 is TGCGCCAGCAGCCAGGGGGGGCTAGCGGGAGTAGGGACCGGGGAGCTGTTTTTT. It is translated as CASSQGGLAGVGTGELFF.

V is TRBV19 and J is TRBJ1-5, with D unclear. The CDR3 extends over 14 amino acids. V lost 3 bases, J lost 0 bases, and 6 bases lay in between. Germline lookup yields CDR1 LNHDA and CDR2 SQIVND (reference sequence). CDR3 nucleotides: TGTGCCAGTAGTATTTATAATAGCAATCAGCCCCAGCATTTT. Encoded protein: CASSIYNSNQPQHF.

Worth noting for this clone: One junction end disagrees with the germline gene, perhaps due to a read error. The CDR3 DNA sequence: TGTGCCGGCAGAGAGCGGACTCTTTTGACAGGGTGGGACGGGGAGCTGTTTTTT. Encoded protein: CAGRERTLLTGWDGELFF. The chain recombines TRBV25-1 with TRBJ2-2; 7 nucleotides agree with TRBD1. Germline loops: CDR1 MGHDK, CDR2 SYGVNS. The CDR3 is 18 amino acids.

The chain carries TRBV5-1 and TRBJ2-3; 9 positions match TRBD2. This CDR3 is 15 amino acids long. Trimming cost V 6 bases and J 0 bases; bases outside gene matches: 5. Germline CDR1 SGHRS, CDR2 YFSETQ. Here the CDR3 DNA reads TGCGCCAGCATCCTGACTAGCGGTAGCACAGATACGCAGTATTTT. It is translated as CASILTSGSTDTQYF.

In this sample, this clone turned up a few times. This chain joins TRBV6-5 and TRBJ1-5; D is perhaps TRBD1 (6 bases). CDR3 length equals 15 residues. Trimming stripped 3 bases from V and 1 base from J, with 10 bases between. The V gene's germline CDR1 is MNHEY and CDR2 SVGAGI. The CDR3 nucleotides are TGTGCCAGCAGTTATGGGGGGGCGAGCAATCAGCCCCAGCATTTT. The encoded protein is CASSYGGASNQPQHF.